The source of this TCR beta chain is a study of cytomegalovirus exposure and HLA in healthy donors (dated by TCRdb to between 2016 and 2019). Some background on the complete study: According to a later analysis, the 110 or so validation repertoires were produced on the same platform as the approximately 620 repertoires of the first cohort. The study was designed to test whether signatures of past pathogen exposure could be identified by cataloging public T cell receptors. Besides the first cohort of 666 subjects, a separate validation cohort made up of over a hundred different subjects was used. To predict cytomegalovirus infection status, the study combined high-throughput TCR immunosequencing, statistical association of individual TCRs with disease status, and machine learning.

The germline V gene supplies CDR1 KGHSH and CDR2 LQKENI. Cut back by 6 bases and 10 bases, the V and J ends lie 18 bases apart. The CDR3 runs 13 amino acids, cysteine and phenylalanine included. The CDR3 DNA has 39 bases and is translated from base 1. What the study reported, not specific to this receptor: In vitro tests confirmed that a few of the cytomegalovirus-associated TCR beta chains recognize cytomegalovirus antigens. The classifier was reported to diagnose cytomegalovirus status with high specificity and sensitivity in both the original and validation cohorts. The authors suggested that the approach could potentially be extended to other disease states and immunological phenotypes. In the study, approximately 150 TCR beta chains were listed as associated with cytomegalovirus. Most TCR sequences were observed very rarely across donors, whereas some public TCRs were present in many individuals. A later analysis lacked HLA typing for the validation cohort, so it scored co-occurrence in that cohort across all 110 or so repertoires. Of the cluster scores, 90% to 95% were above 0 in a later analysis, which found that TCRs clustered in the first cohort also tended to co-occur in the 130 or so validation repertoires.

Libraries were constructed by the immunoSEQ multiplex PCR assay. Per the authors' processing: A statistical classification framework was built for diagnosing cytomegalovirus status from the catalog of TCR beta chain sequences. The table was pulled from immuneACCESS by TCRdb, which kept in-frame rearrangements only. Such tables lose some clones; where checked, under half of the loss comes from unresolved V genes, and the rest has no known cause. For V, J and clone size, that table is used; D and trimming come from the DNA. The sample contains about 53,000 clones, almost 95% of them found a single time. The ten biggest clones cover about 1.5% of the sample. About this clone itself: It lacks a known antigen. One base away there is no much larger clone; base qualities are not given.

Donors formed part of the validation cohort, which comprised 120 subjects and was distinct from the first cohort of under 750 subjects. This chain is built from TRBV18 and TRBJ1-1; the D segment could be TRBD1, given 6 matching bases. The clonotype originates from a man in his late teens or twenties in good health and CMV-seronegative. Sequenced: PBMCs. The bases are TGTGCCAGCTCCTGGACAGAGCCAGCTACAGCTTTCTTT. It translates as CASSWTEPATAFF.